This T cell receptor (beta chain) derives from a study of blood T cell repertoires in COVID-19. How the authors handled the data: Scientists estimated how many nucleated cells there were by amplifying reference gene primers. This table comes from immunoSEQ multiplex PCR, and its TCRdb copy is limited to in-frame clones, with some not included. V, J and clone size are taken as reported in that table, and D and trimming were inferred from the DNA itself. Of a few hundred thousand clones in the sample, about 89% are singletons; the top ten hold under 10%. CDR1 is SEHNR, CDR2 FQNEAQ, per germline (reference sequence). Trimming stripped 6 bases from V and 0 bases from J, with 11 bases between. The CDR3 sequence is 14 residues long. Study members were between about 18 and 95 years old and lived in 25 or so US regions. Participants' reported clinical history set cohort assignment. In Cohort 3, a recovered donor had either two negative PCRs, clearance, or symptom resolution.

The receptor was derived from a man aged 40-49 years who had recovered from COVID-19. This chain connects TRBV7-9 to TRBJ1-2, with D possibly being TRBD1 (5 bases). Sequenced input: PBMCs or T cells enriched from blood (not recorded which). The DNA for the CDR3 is TGTGCCAGCAGGACGACAGAAGCTAACTATGGCTACACCTTC. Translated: CASRTTEANYGYTF. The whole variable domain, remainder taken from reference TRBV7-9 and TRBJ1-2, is DTGVSQNPRHKITKRGQNVTFRCDPISEHNRLYWYRQTLGQGPEFLTYFQNEAQLEKSRLLSDRFSAERPKGSFSTLEIQRTEQGDSAMYLCASRTTEANYGYTFGSGTRLTVV.